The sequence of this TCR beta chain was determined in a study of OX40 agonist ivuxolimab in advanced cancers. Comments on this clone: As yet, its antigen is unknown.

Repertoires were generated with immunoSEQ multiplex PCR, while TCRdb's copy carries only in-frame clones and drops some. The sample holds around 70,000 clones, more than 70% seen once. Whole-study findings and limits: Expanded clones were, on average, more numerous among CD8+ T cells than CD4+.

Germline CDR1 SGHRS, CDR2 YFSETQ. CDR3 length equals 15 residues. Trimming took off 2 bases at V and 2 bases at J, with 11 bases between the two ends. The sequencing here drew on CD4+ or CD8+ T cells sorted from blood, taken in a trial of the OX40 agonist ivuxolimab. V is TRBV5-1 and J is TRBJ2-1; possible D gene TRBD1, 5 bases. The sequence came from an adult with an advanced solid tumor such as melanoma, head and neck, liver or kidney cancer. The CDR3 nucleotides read TGCGCCAGCAGCTTCTCCACAGGAACCTACAATGAGCAGTTCTTC. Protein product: CASSFSTGTYNEQFF. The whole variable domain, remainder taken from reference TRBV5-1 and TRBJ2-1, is KAGVTQTPRYLIKTRGQQVTLSCSPISGHRSVSWYQQTPGQGLQFLFEYFSETQRNKGNFPGRFSGRQFSNSRSEMNVSTLELGDSALYLCASSFSTGTYNEQFFGPGTRLTVL.